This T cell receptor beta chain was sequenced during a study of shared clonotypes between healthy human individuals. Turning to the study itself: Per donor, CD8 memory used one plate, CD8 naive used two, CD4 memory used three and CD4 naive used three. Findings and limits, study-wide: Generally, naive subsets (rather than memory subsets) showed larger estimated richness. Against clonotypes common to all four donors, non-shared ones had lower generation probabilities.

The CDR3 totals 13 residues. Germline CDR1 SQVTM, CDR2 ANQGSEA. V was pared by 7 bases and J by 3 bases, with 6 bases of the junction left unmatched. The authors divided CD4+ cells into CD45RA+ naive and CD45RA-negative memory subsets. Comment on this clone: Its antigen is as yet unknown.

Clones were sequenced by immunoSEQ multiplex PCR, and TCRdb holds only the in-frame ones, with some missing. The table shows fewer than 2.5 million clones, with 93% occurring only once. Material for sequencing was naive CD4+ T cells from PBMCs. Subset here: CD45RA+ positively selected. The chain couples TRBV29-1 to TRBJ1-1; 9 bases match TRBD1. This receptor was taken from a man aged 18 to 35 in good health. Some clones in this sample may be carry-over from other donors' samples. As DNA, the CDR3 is TGCAGCGCCGAGACAGGGGGATACACTGAAGCTTTCTTT. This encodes CSAETGGYTEAFF.